What follows describes a single TCR beta chain. Antigen specificity is unknown. Data came from immunoSEQ multiplex PCR; TCRdb stores just in-frame clones and leaves some out. This sample yields roughly 120,000 clones, of which 85% to 95% are seen a single time; approximately 3.1% belongs to the top ten. These data are taken from a study of T cell responses to AZD1222 COVID-19 vaccine. Notes on the study in general: No day 14 peak samples; only post-peak repertoires were characterized. Seropositivity was recorded at baseline in only a handful of AZD1222 recipients.

With 5 bases removed from V and 5 bases from J, the gap between germline ends came to 18 bases. Germline assignment: CDR1 SGHTA and CDR2 FQGTGA. The CDR3 loop spans 15 amino acids. The clonotype was recovered from an adult in good health. The V call is TRBV7-3, the J call TRBJ2-5; D is tentatively TRBD1 or TRBD2 (5 bases each). Sequencing was performed on peripheral blood, taken on day 0 of AZD1222 vaccination. As DNA, the CDR3 is TGTGCCAGCAGCCCCCTGACGGGTTGGGGGGAGACCCAGTACTTC. Residues: CASSPLTGWGETQYF.